Below are 31 T cell receptor beta chains sequenced from a single sample in a study of blood T cell repertoires in COVID-19. Here immunoSEQ multiplex PCR was the method, and the copy in TCRdb shows in-frame clones only, minus some. The sample contains about 120,000 clones, 85% to 90% of which appear only once. Sequencing input: peripheral blood. Receptors originate from a man in his 70s with active or convalescent COVID-19.

This chain uses TRBV24-1 with TRBJ2-2, with a weak D call TRBD2 (6 bases). The germline V and J ends were trimmed by 9 bases and 6 bases, with 19 bases remaining between them. The CDR3 is 15 amino acids. CDR1 and CDR2 (germline): KGHDR, SFDVKD. The CDR3 sequence is CATSDPRLDSGELFF. As DNA, the CDR3 is TGTGCCACCTCAGACCCCCGACTAGACTCCGGGGAGCTGTTTTTT.

The chain links TRBV9 to TRBJ2-1; 9 bases match TRBD2. The V gene's germline CDR1 is SGDLS and CDR2 YYNGEE. V gave up 1 base and J gave up 5 bases; unmatched junction bases: 4. The CDR3 totals 15 residues. The CDR3 nucleotides are TGTGCCAGCAGCGTAAGGGCTAGCGGGAACAATGAGCAGTTCTTC. Translating it yields CASSVRASGNNEQFF.

The chain recombines TRBV5-4 with TRBJ1-1; TRBD1 might be the D (5 bases). Trimming removed 0 bases at V and 0 bases at J, with 12 bases between. The CDR3 has 16 residues. CDR1 is SGHNT, CDR2 YYREEE, per germline (reference sequence). The CDR3 region is CASSLARGTMNTEAFF. The CDR3 nucleotides are TGTGCCAGCAGCTTGGCGCGGGGCACCATGAACACTGAAGCTTTCTTT.

The chain combines TRBV23-1 with TRBJ2-5, with TRBD2 matching over 14 bases. TRBV23-1 is known as an ORF, though its function is uncertain. CDR3 size: 13 residues. After removal of 8 bases from V and 5 bases from J, the junction contained 1 base not matched to a gene. Here the CDR3 reads CASGTSGSETQYF. The DNA of the CDR3 is TGCGCCAGCGGGACTAGCGGGAGTGAGACCCAGTACTTC.

Only one count was recorded for this clone. J is TRBJ2-7 and V is TRBV5-4; 10 bases match TRBD2. After removal of 3 bases from V and 3 bases from J, the junction contained 3 bases not matched to a gene. The germline V gene has CDR1 SGHNT and CDR2 YYREEE (reference sequence). This CDR3 has 14 residues. CDR3 residues: CASSSSGRVYEQYF. In DNA, the CDR3 is TGTGCCAGCAGCTCCAGCGGGAGGGTCTACGAGCAGTACTTC.

This clone showed up just a few times. This chain uses TRBV27 with TRBJ2-1; 8 bases agree with TRBD2. The trim removed 2 bases at V and 7 bases at J, leaving 16 bases unmatched. Germline V CDR1 and CDR2: MNHEY, SMNVEV (reference sequence). This CDR3 comprises 18 residues. CDR3 loop: CASSLDGLWSGSLNEQFF. The CDR3 bases are TGTGCCAGCAGTTTAGATGGATTGTGGAGCGGGAGTTTAAATGAGCAGTTCTTC.

V is TRBV18 and J is TRBJ1-5, with 8 bases aligning to TRBD1. Per germline, CDR1 KGHSH and CDR2 LQKENI. The CDR3 has 16 residues. Germline trimming cut 1 base from V and 1 base from J; bases unmatched to any gene: 3. CDR3 region: CASSPQDRVSNQPQHF. The CDR3, as DNA: TGTGCCAGCTCACCACAGGACAGGGTCAGCAATCAGCCCCAGCATTTT.

The V call is TRBV2, the J call TRBJ2-1, with 13 nucleotides matching TRBD2. The CDR3 covers 13 residues. Germline lookup yields CDR1 SNHLY and CDR2 FYNNEI. The V segment lost 6 bases and the J segment 7 bases; nucleotides outside the gene matches: 0. The CDR3 DNA reads as TGTGCCAGCAGGGGACTAGCGGGAAATGAGCAGTTCTTC. Translation gives CASRGLAGNEQFF.

The CDR3 coding sequence is TGTGCCAGCTCACCGACAATTACAACTAATGAAAAACTGTTTTTT. The encoded protein is CASSPTITTNEKLFF. The chain couples TRBV18 to TRBJ1-4, with D hard to call. Per the germline V gene, CDR1 is KGHSH and CDR2 is LQKENI. The CDR3 is 15 residues long. The V and J ends lost 3 bases and 0 bases respectively, with 8 bases between them.

Ten or more counts support this clone. The chain carries TRBV29-1 and TRBJ2-7; 8 bases match TRBD1. The CDR3 sequence is 12 residues long. The V segment lost 5 bases and the J segment 2 bases; nucleotides outside the gene matches: 2. The germline V gene has CDR1 SQVTM and CDR2 ANQGSEA. CDR3 sequence (DNA): TGCAGCGTTTCGACAGGGGCCTACGAGCAGTACTTC. Translation: CSVSTGAYEQYF.

The genes are TRBV29-1 and TRBJ2-3; 10 bases are shared with TRBD1. Trimming cost V 8 bases and J 5 bases; bases outside gene matches: 22. Germline CDR1 and CDR2: SQVTM and ANQGSEA. This CDR3 region has 18 residues. The CDR3 DNA sequence: TGCAGCTCTCGGAGGGGACAGGGGACTAGGGGTGGTAAAGATACGCAGTATTTT. Translating gives CSSRRGQGTRGGKDTQYF.

V and J are TRBV11-3 and TRBJ2-6; possibly TRBD2 for D (6 bases). V gave up 1 base and J gave up 2 bases, with 9 bases separating them. The CDR3 contains 16 residues. The germline gives CDR1 SGHNT, CDR2 YENEEA. CDR3 bases: TGTGCCAGCAGCTTAGGGGAGGTACCTGGGGCCAACGTCCTGACTTTC. Amino acids: CASSLGEVPGANVLTF.

The chain links TRBV28 to TRBJ1-2, with 11 positions matching TRBD1. J gave up 4 bases and V 8 bases, and 6 bases lay outside the gene matches. The germline CDR1 and CDR2 sequences are MDHEN and SYDVKM. The CDR3 spans 14 residues. This chain's CDR3 is CASSGGQGVYGYTF. Written as DNA, the CDR3 is TGTGCCAGCTCGGGGGGACAGGGGGTCTATGGCTACACCTTC.

The chain links TRBV6-5 to TRBJ1-3; D is undetermined. The CDR3 consists of 15 residues. Trimming left V 0 bases short and J 2 bases short, with 8 bases between. Looked up from germline, CDR1 is MNHEY and CDR2 is SVGAGI. As DNA, the CDR3 is TGTGCCAGCAGTTACTCCTCGGAGCCTGGAAACACCATATATTTT. It codes for CASSYSSEPGNTIYF.

The chain combines TRBV5-6 with TRBJ2-1; D is perhaps TRBD2 (6 bases). V dropped 2 bases and J dropped 5 bases, with 14 bases sitting between them. Germline V lookup: CDR1 SGHDT, CDR2 YYEEEE. This CDR3 contains 15 residues. The CDR3 is CASSFRSSDHNEQFF. The CDR3 DNA reads as TGTGCCAGCAGCTTCAGGTCTAGCGACCACAATGAGCAGTTCTTC. The variable domain in full, with the rest retrieved from reference TRBV5-6 and TRBJ2-1, is DAGVTQSPTHLIKTRGQQVTLRCSPKSGHDTVSWYQQALGQGPQFIFQYYEEEERQRGNFPDRFSGHQFPNYSSELNVNALLLGDSALYLCASSFRSSDHNEQFFGPGTRLTVL.

The V call is TRBV3-1 (or the pseudogene TRBV3-2), the J call TRBJ2-3; 10 nucleotides match TRBD2. Germline V gene sequence: CDR1 LGHDT, CDR2 YNNKEL (reference sequence). V was pared by 6 bases and J by 3 bases, with 0 bases of the junction left unmatched. The CDR3 covers 13 residues. As DNA, the CDR3 is TGTGCCAGCAGGACTAGCGGGACAGATACGCAGTATTTT. It codes for CASRTSGTDTQYF.

V and J are TRBV6-5 and TRBJ1-3; the D is unclear. V shed 4 bases and J shed 4 bases, with 8 bases lying between them. CDR1 is MNHEY and CDR2 is SVGAGI in the germline V gene. This CDR3 spans 13 amino acids. The CDR3 DNA is TGTGCCAGCAGTTCCCTCGTGGGAAACACCATATATTTT. This encodes CASSSLVGNTIYF.

The chain joins TRBV28 to TRBJ2-1, with 7 nucleotides matching TRBD2. Losses at the gene ends were 5 bases for V and 0 bases for J; bases not matched to a gene: 7. This CDR3 region has 16 residues. Germline CDR1 and CDR2: MDHEN and SYDVKM. The DNA of the CDR3 is TGTGCCAGCAGTCCATCTAGCGGTTCCTCCTACAATGAGCAGTTCTTC. This sequence encodes CASSPSSGSSYNEQFF.

This clone was counted a single time. This sequence joins TRBV30 and TRBJ1-5; D unclear. The CDR3 length is 13 residues. CDR1 and CDR2 (germline): GTSNPN, SVGIG (reference sequence). V lost 1 base to trimming and J lost 4 bases, with 8 bases between them. CDR3 loop: CAWSGVRNQPQHF. The CDR3 DNA reads as TGTGCCTGGAGTGGGGTCAGGAATCAGCCCCAGCATTTT.

The chain links TRBV7-9 to TRBJ2-1; 11 nucleotides match TRBD1. Germline values: CDR1 SEHNR, CDR2 FQNEAQ (reference sequence). The CDR3 totals 15 residues. The J segment lost 8 bases and the V segment lost 5 bases, leaving 8 bases of the junction unmatched. The CDR3 is CASSPWDRGVDEQFF. For the CDR3, the DNA is TGTGCCAGCAGCCCTTGGGACAGGGGGGTGGATGAGCAGTTCTTC.

The CDR3 DNA sequence: TGCGCCAGCAGTCAGGGACTAGCGGGACCAGGAGCGGATCGTTCCTACGAGCAGTACTTC. Protein: CASSQGLAGPGADRSYEQYF. The chain carries TRBV4-1 and TRBJ2-7; TRBD2 matches at 13 bases. In germline, CDR1 is MGHRA, CDR2 YSYEKL. Trimming removed 6 bases from V and 1 base from J; junction bases left unmatched: 18. The CDR3 has 20 residues.

The rearrangement joins TRBV7-9 to TRBJ1-1; 7 bases are shared with TRBD1. CDR1 and CDR2 from the germline V gene are SEHNR and FQNEAQ (reference sequence). After removal of 5 bases from V and 8 bases from J, the junction contained 8 bases not matched to a gene. The CDR3 spans 13 residues. The DNA of the CDR3 is TGTGCCAGCAGCCGATCAGGGGGGACGGAAGCTTTCTTT. Protein: CASSRSGGTEAFF.

On this clone: The junction departs from the called germline gene at one end, perhaps through a read error. This chain connects TRBV19 to TRBJ2-5; D call uncertain. Germline CDR1 is LNHDA and CDR2 is SQIVND (reference sequence). There are 14 residues in the CDR3. The CDR3 is CASSIGDTQGTQYF. The CDR3 nucleotides read TGTGCCAGTAGTATAGGTGACACCCAAGGGACCCAGTACTTC.

The V call is TRBV21-1, the J call TRBJ2-2; TRBD2, the table's D call, lacks a check against the DNA. TRBV21-1 is a pseudogene. The CDR3 runs to 16 residues. Written as DNA, the CDR3 is TGTGCCAGCAGCCGCCGATCGGGGGGAAACACCGGGGAGCTGTTTTTT. Translated: CASSRRSGGNTGELFF.

In its sample, this clone was seen once. The genes are TRBV4-2 and TRBJ1-4; 7 bases fit TRBD1. There are 16 residues in the CDR3. Germline trimming cut 5 bases from V and 0 bases from J; bases unmatched to any gene: 6. Looked up from germline, CDR1 is LGHNA and CDR2 is YNFKEQ. CDR3 amino acids: CASSKGQAATNEKLFF. DNA of the CDR3: TGTGCCAGCAGCAAAGGACAGGCCGCAACTAATGAAAAACTGTTTTTT.

The sample holds one count of this clone. This chain connects TRBV28 to TRBJ1-2, with D unclear. The CDR3 length is 13 residues. Trimming cost V 5 bases and J 2 bases, with 9 bases left between them. Germline V gene lookup returns CDR1 MDHEN and CDR2 SYDVKM. This chain's CDR3 is CASSLQTNYGYTF. DNA of the CDR3: TGTGCCAGCAGTCTACAGACAAACTATGGCTACACCTTC.

The chain employs TRBV5-1 and TRBJ2-2, with TRBD2 identical over 10 bases. Germline lookup yields CDR1 SGHRS and CDR2 YFSETQ. V shed 2 bases and J 7 bases; nucleotides not matched to a gene: 8. CDR3 length equals 16 residues. CDR3 DNA sequence: TGCGCCAGCAGCTTATCTAGCGGGAGATTAGGCGGGGAGCTGTTTTTT. Its protein is CASSLSSGRLGGELFF.

The V and J genes are TRBV28 and TRBJ2-5, with D uncertain. The CDR3 is 12 amino acids. Trimming took 3 bases from V and 5 from J, leaving 7 bases between them. CDR1 is MDHEN, CDR2 SYDVKM, per germline. Here the CDR3 DNA reads TGTGCCAGCAGTTTTGAGTCGGAGACCCAGTACTTC. This codes for CASSFESETQYF.

This clone appeared a few times. The genes are TRBV27 and TRBJ1-6; no definite D call. There are 13 residues in the CDR3. Deletions cut 2 bases from V and 8 bases from J, with 7 bases between. Looked up from germline, CDR1 is MNHEY and CDR2 is SMNVEV (reference sequence). The CDR3 bases are TGTGCCAGCAGTTTAGACTGGGATTCACCCCTCCACTTT. Translation: CASSLDWDSPLHF.

V and J are TRBV18 and TRBJ1-2; D possibly corresponds to TRBD1 (5 bases). CDR1 and CDR2 from the germline V gene are KGHSH and LQKENI. V was shortened by 6 bases and J by 5 bases, with 10 bases between the two germline ends. This CDR3 is 12 amino acids long. CDR3 amino acids: CASSRGEYGYTF. CDR3 nucleotide sequence: TGTGCCAGCTCTCGGGGGGAGTATGGCTACACCTTC.

The chain joins TRBV5-6 to TRBJ1-3; D gene ambiguous. Looked up from germline, CDR1 is SGHDT and CDR2 is YYEEEE. V was shortened by 2 bases and J by 0 bases, with 12 bases between the two germline ends. The CDR3 is 16 amino acids. CDR3 DNA: TGTGCCAGCAGCTTACGCGGGAGACTCTCTGGAAACACCATATATTTT. Translated, it gives CASSLRGRLSGNTIYF.